A single sample gave rise to the 22 T cell receptor beta chains below, sequenced in a study of Ad26.COV2.S vaccination and SARS-CoV-2 variants. Sequenced by immunoSEQ multiplex PCR; TCRdb stores in-frame clones only, minus some. The sample records hundreds of thousands of clones, about 90% being singletons. The treatment: around 19 received Ad26.COV2.S at low or high dose, single or two shots; 5 received placebo; per-sample allocation not given. Collection of samples fell on day 63 after the first vaccine or placebo injection. Sequences were derived from peripheral blood, sampled in a trial of Ad26.COV2.S vaccine versus placebo. The receptors stem from a person aged 18-65 years who received the Ad26.COV2.S COVID-19 vaccine or a placebo.

The chain combines TRBV18 with TRBJ2-2; D not resolved. CDR1 and CDR2 (germline): KGHSH, LQKENI. The CDR3 sequence is 13 residues long. Trimming left V 2 bases short and J 7 bases short, with 8 bases between. The CDR3 loop reads CASSPAVFGELFF. The CDR3 DNA is TGTGCCAGCTCACCAGCGGTCTTCGGGGAGCTGTTTTTT.

This sequence joins TRBV5-4 and TRBJ1-4; D call uncertain. The CDR3 length is 13 residues. Trimming stripped 2 bases from V and 7 bases from J, with 9 bases between. Germline V CDR1 and CDR2: SGHNT, YYREEE (reference sequence). The CDR3 protein is CASSFSPTEKLFF. For the CDR3, the DNA is TGTGCCAGCAGCTTCTCGCCAACTGAAAAACTGTTTTTT.

The chain is built from TRBV6-4 and TRBJ1-6; no reliable D call. The ends were cut back, 4 bases at V and 5 bases at J, with 3 bases in the middle. This CDR3 has 12 residues. CDR1 MRHNA and CDR2 SNTAGT come from the germline V gene. The CDR3 loop is CASSGNNSPLHF. CDR3 in DNA: TGTGCCAGCAGTGGGAATAATTCACCCCTCCACTTT.

The J gene is TRBJ2-3, the V gene TRBV3-1 (or the pseudogene TRBV3-2), with TRBD2 matching over 8 bases. The CDR3 covers 16 residues. V lost 4 bases and J lost 0; bases outside the gene matches: 6. Germline V lookup: CDR1 LGHDT, CDR2 YNNKEL (reference sequence). The CDR3 spells CASSRLGGGSTDTQYF. As DNA, the CDR3 is TGTGCCAGCAGCCGGCTAGGCGGGGGGAGCACAGATACGCAGTATTTT.

This sequence joins TRBV14 and TRBJ1-2; D is ambiguous. Germline CDR1 is SGHDN and CDR2 is FVKESK. Trimming removed 0 bases at V and 13 bases at J, with 9 bases between. The CDR3 extends over 11 amino acids. The CDR3 sequence: CASSQDRLLTF. The CDR3 coding sequence is TGTGCCAGCAGCCAAGACCGTCTTCTCACCTTC. Combining the CDR3 with reference TRBV14 and TRBJ1-2 gives the whole variable domain EAGVTQFPSHSVIEKGQTVTLRCDPISGHDNLYWYRRVMGKEIKFLLHFVKESKQDESGMPNNRFLAERTGGTYSTLKVQPAELEDSGVYFCASSQDRLLTFGSGTRLTVV.

The CDR3, as DNA: TGTGCCAGCATGATAGCGGGAGAGACCCAGTACTTC. It encodes CASMIAGETQYF. This chain uses TRBV2 with TRBJ2-5; 7 nucleotides match TRBD2. This CDR3 contains 12 residues. V trimming: 7 bases; J trimming: 4 bases; junction bases outside the gene matches: 3. The germline V gene has CDR1 SNHLY and CDR2 FYNNEI. Combining the CDR3 with reference TRBV2 and TRBJ2-5 gives the whole variable domain EPEVTQTPSHQVTQMGQEVILRCVPISNHLYFYWYRQILGQKVEFLVSFYNNEISEKSEIFDDQFSVERPDGSNFTLKIRSTKLEDSAMYFCASMIAGETQYFGPGTRLLVL.

In regard to this clone: This CDR3 is also generated by other DNA sequences in the sample. V usage is TRBV18 and J usage is TRBJ2-7; 9 bases are a match to TRBD1. After removal of 3 bases from V and 2 bases from J, the junction contained 2 bases not matched to a gene. Germline V gene sequence: CDR1 KGHSH, CDR2 LQKENI. This CDR3 contains 14 residues. The chain's CDR3 is CASSPGQGTYEQYF. DNA of the CDR3: TGTGCCAGCTCACCCGGACAGGGGACCTACGAGCAGTACTTC.

This clone showed up just once. V gene TRBV20-1 combines with J gene TRBJ1-1; D not resolved. V lost 1 base and J lost 3, with 3 bases in between. Germline V CDR1 and CDR2: DFQATT, SNEGSKA (reference sequence). The CDR3 sequence is 11 residues long. The CDR3 is CSARVDTEAFF. In DNA, the CDR3 is TGCAGTGCTAGAGTCGACACTGAAGCTTTCTTT.

V gene TRBV11-2 combines with J gene TRBJ2-7; 7 bases map to TRBD1. The CDR3 has 14 residues. Germline trimming cut 1 base from V and 6 bases from J; bases unmatched to any gene: 6. In germline, CDR1 is SGHAT, CDR2 FQNNGV. CDR3 sequence reads: CASSLGSTGSEQYF. The CDR3 DNA reads as TGTGCCAGCAGCTTAGGGTCGACAGGGAGCGAGCAGTACTTC.

The CDR3 sequence: CSASTANRREGPQETQYF. The CDR3 DNA follows: TGCAGTGCTAGTACGGCGAATCGCAGGGAGGGCCCCCAAGAGACCCAGTACTTC. The rearrangement joins TRBV20-1 to TRBJ2-5, with TRBD2 matching 7 bases. CDR1 and CDR2 (germline): DFQATT, SNEGSKA (reference sequence). The ends lost 3 bases at V and 1 base at J; junction bases unmatched: 17. The CDR3 contains 18 residues.

The CDR3 reads CASSREGSEAFF. CDR3 nucleotide sequence: TGTGCCAGCAGTCGAGAAGGGAGTGAAGCTTTCTTT. The chain is built from TRBV6-5 and TRBJ1-1; D uncertain. Trimming pared 5 bases from V and 7 bases from J, leaving 11 bases between. The CDR3 is made up of 12 amino acids. From germline, CDR1 is MNHEY and CDR2 SVGAGI.

This sequence joins TRBV27 and TRBJ2-2; 10 positions agree with TRBD2. The CDR3 totals 15 residues. Looked up from germline, CDR1 is MNHEY and CDR2 is SMNVEV (reference sequence). After removal of 7 bases from V and 5 bases from J, the junction contained 7 bases not matched to a gene. The CDR3 is CASTPAGGRTGELFF. The CDR3, as DNA: TGTGCCAGCACCCCAGCGGGAGGGAGGACCGGGGAGCTGTTTTTT.

Points on this clone: A read error may produce the germline difference seen at one junction end. The rearrangement links TRBV3-1 (or the pseudogene TRBV3-2) to TRBJ1-4; D is uncertain. CDR3 size: 16 residues. Germline CDR1 is LGHDT and CDR2 is YNNKEL (reference sequence). CDR3: CAGSQEGAATNEKLFF. For the CDR3, the DNA is TGTGCCGGCAGCCAAGAAGGCGCAGCAACTAATGAAAAACTGTTTTTT.

This clone was observed a few times. V usage is TRBV19 and J usage is TRBJ1-5; D possibly corresponds to TRBD1 (5 bases). CDR3 size: 13 residues. Germline CDR1 LNHDA, CDR2 SQIVND (reference sequence). V lost 3 bases and J lost 6, with 9 bases in between. The CDR3 DNA reads as TGTGCCAGTAGTATTGACAGTACTCAGCCCCAGCATTTT. Protein product: CASSIDSTQPQHF.

As regards this clone: A read error may account for a junction end that differs from germline. The chain employs TRBV4-3 and TRBJ2-1; no reliable D call. Germline lookup yields CDR1 LGHNA and CDR2 YSLEER. This CDR3 comprises 12 residues. CDR3 sequence (DNA): TGCGCCAGCAGCCAAGATTACAGTGAGCAGTTCTTC. Amino acids: CASSQDYSEQFF.

J is TRBJ1-1 and V is TRBV6-4; no firm D call. V dropped 4 bases and J dropped 2 bases, with 14 bases sitting between them. CDR1 and CDR2 from the germline V gene are MRHNA and SNTAGT. The CDR3 has 15 residues. CDR3 residues: CASSAQFASNTEAFF. In nucleotides, the CDR3 is TGTGCCAGCAGTGCCCAGTTCGCAAGTAACACTGAAGCTTTCTTT.

The gene calls are TRBV29-1 and TRBJ1-2; 9 positions match TRBD1. V gave up 6 bases and J gave up 2 bases; unmatched junction bases: 4. The germline V gene encodes CDR1 SQVTM and CDR2 ANQGSEA. The CDR3 has 13 residues. DNA for the CDR3: TGCAGCGTGGGGGACAGGGCAAACTATGGCTACACCTTC. Its translation is CSVGDRANYGYTF.

The gene calls are TRBV7-2 and TRBJ2-2, with D maybe TRBD1 (5 bases). With 2 bases removed from V and 1 base from J, the gap between germline ends came to 5 bases. The CDR3 is 14 residues long. Germline V lookup: CDR1 SGHTA, CDR2 FQGNSA. This chain's CDR3 is CASSLTGNTGELFF. The CDR3 nucleotides are TGTGCCAGCAGCTTAACAGGGAACACCGGGGAGCTGTTTTTT.

This clone was observed a single time. This rearrangement joins TRBV2 to TRBJ2-7; TRBD2 matches at 11 bases. CDR1 is SNHLY and CDR2 is FYNNEI in the germline V gene. Unmatched junction bases numbered 7, after V lost 6 bases and J lost 3 bases. The CDR3 length is 15 residues. This CDR3 reads CASRPGLADFYEQYF. The DNA of the CDR3 is TGTGCCAGCAGGCCGGGACTAGCGGACTTCTACGAGCAGTACTTC.

J is TRBJ1-4 and V is TRBV15, with 7 positions matching TRBD1. Germline lookup yields CDR1 LNHNV and CDR2 YYDKDF (reference sequence). J lost 10 bases, V lost 1 base, and 9 bases had no gene match. This CDR3 is built from 15 residues. This CDR3 reads CATSRGDSTRGKLFF. CDR3 DNA: TGTGCCACCAGCAGAGGGGACAGTACGAGAGGAAAACTGTTTTTT.

V is TRBV7-7 and J is TRBJ1-5; D may be TRBD1 (5 bases). The length of the CDR3 is 17 residues. V lost 2 bases, J lost 0 bases, and 14 bases lay in between. Germline V gene sequence: CDR1 SSHAT, CDR2 FNYEAQ (reference sequence). Here the CDR3 reads CASSLRDSLYSNQPQHF. In DNA, the CDR3 is TGTGCCAGCAGCTTACGAGACAGTCTCTATAGCAATCAGCCCCAGCATTTT.

This chain joins TRBV19 and TRBJ1-5, with 9 bases identical to TRBD1. V was pared by 6 bases and J by 3 bases, with 9 bases of the junction left unmatched. Germline V gene data show CDR1 as LNHDA and CDR2 as SQIVND (reference sequence). The CDR3 contains 16 residues. DNA of the CDR3: TGTGCCAGTAGCTTACAGGGGGCAAGGGACAATCAGCCCCAGCATTTT. Translated: CASSLQGARDNQPQHF. Combining the CDR3 with reference TRBV19 and TRBJ1-5 gives the whole variable domain DGGITQSPKYLFRKEGQNVTLSCEQNLNHDAMYWYRQDPGQGLRLIYYSQIVNDFQKGDIAEGYSVSREKKESFPLTVTSAQKNPTAFYLCASSLQGARDNQPQHFGDGTRLSIL.